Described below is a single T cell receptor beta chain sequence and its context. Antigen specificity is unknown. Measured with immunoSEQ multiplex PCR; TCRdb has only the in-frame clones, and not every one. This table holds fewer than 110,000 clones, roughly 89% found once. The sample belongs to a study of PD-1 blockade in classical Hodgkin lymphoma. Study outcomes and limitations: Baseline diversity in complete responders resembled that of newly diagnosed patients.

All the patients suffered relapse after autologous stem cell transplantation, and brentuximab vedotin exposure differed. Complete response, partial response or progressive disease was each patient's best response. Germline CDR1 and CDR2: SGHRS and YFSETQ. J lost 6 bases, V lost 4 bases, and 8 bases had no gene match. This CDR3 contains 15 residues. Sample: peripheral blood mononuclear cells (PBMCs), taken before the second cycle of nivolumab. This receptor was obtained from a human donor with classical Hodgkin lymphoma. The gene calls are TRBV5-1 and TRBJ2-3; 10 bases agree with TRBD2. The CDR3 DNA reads TGCGCCAGCAGCGTAGCGGGGGGACAAAAGGATACGCAGTATTTT. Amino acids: CASSVAGGQKDTQYF.